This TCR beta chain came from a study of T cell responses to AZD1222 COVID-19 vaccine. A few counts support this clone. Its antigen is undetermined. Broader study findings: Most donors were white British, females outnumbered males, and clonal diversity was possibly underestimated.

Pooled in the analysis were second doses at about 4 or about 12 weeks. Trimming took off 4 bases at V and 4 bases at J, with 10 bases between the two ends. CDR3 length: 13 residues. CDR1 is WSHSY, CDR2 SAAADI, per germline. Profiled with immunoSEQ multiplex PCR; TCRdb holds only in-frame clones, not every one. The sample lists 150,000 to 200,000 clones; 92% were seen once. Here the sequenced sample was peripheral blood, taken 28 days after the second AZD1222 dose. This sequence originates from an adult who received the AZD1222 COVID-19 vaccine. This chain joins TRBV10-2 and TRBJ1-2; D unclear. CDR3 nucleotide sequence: TGCGCCAGCAGTGGAGGCCCCAGCTATGGCTACACCTTC. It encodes CASSGGPSYGYTF.